Below, one T cell receptor beta chain is given with its context. Assignments of participants to cohorts depended upon their own reported clinical history. Assay used: immunoSEQ multiplex PCR; TCRdb lists only in-frame clones, some missing. Of about 500,000 clones in the sample, about 85% were seen once. The V end was cut by 7 bases, the J end by 3 bases, with 15 bases between. Germline V gene lookup returns CDR1 LNHDA and CDR2 SQIVND (reference sequence). The CDR3 has 14 amino acids. This sample was included in a study of blood T cell repertoires in COVID-19. About the study: Material from acute and convalescent COVID-19 was sourced from the United States, Italy and Spain. Sources were T cells, B-cell-depleted T cells, or PBMCs; the material itself was cDNA or gDNA.

The V gene is TRBV19, the J gene TRBJ1-2, with D uncertain. The TCR sequence derives from a woman between 18 and 29 years old who had recovered from COVID-19. The source material was PBMCs or T cells enriched from blood (not recorded which). As DNA, the CDR3 is TGTGCCAGTACCGAAAGGCCGGGTGACTATGGCTACACCTTC. As protein: CASTERPGDYGYTF.